The sequence of this TCR beta chain was determined in a study of graft-versus-host responses after intestinal transplantation. About the study: Anti-thymocyte globulin induction was given to all recipients, followed by tacrolimus and steroids for around 3 years.

Only one count was recorded for this clone. TCRdb's table, derived via immunoSEQ multiplex PCR, lists solely in-frame clones and lacks some. The sample lists approximately 89,000 clones; about 93% were seen once. Germline CDR1 reads ENHRY; CDR2 reads SYGVKD. Germline trimming cut 4 bases from V and 6 bases from J; bases unmatched to any gene: 3. The CDR3 is made up of 14 amino acids. This TCR was sampled from a human patient who received an intestinal transplant, so some T cells may come from the graft donor. The sample here was PBMCs, taken 450 to 480 days after intestinal transplant. The chain is built from TRBV10-3 and TRBJ1-4; 9 bases are shared with TRBD1. This CDR3 reads CAISGGQGYEKLFF. In DNA form, the CDR3 reads TGTGCCATCAGTGGGGGACAGGGTTATGAAAAACTGTTTTTT.